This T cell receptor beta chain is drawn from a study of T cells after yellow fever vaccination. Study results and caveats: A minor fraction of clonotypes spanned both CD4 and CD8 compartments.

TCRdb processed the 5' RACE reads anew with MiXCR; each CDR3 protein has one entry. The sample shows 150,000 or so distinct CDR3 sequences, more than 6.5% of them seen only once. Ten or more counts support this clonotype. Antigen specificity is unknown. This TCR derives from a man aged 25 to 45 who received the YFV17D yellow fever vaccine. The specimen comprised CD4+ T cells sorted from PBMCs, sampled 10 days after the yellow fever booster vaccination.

The CDR3 loop is CASSGSRWNEQFF. The CDR3 nucleotides read TGTGCCAGTAGCGGGAGCAGATGGAATGAGCAGTTCTTC. The V call is TRBV19, the J call TRBJ2-1, with D tentatively TRBD2 (6 bases). V dropped 6 bases and J dropped 7 bases, with 13 bases sitting between them. The CDR3 extends over 13 amino acids. The germline CDR1 and CDR2 sequences are LNHDA and SQIVND (reference sequence).